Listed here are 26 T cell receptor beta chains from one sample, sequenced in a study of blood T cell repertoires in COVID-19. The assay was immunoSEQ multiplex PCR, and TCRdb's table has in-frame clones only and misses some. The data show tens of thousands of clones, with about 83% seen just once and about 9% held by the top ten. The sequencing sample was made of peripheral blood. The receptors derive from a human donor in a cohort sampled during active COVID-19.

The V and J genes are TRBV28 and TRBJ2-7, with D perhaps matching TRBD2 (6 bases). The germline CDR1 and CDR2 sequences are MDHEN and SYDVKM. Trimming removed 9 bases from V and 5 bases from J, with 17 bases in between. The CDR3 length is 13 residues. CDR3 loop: CASRGREYNEQYF. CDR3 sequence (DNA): TGTGCCAGTCGTGGACGGGAGTACAACGAGCAGTACTTC.

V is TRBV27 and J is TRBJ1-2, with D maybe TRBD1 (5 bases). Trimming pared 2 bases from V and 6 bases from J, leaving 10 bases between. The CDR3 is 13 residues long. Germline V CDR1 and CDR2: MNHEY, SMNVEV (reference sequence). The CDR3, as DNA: TGTGCCAGCAGTTTACTATGGGGCGATGGCTACACCTTC. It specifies CASSLLWGDGYTF.

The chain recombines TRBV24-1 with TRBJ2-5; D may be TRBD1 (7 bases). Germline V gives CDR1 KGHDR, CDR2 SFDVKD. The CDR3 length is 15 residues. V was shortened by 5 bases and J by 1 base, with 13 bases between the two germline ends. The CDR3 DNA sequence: TGTGCCACCAGTGCCGCAGGGGGAGGCCAAGAGACCCAGTACTTC. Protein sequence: CATSAAGGGQETQYF.

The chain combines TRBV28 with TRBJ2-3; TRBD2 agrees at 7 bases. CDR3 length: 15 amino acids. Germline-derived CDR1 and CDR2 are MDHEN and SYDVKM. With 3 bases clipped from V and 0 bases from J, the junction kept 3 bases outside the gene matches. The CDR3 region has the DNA TGTGCCAGCAGTTTCCGAGCGGGAAGCACAGATACGCAGTATTTT. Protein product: CASSFRAGSTDTQYF.

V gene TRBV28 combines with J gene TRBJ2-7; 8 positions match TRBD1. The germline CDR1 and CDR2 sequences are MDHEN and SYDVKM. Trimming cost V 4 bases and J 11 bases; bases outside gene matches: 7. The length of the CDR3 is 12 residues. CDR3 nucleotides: TGTGCCAGCAGTTCCCCCGGACAGGGAAAGTACTTC. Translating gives CASSSPGQGKYF.

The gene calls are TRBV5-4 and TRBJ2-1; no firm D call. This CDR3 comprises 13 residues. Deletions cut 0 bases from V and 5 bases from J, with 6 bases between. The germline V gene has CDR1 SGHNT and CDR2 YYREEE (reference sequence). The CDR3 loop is CASSLALNNEQFF. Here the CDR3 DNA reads TGTGCCAGCAGCTTGGCCCTAAACAATGAGCAGTTCTTC.

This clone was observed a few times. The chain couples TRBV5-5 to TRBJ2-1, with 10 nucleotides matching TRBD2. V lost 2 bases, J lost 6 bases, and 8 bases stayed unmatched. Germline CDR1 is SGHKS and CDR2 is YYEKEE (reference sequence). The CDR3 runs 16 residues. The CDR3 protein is CASSLTPGLASNEQFF. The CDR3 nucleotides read TGTGCCAGCAGCTTAACCCCGGGACTAGCGAGCAATGAGCAGTTCTTC. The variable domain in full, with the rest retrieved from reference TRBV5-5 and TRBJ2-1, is DAGVTQSPTHLIKTRGQQVTLRCSPISGHKSVSWYQQVLGQGPQFIFQYYEKEERGRGNFPDRFSARQFPNYSSELNVNALLLGDSALYLCASSLTPGLASNEQFFGPGTRLTVL.

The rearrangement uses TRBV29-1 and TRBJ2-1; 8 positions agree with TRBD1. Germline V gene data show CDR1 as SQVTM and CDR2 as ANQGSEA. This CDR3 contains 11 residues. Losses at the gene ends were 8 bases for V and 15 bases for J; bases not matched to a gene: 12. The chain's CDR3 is CSTSRGDRPFF. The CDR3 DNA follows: TGCAGCACGTCCCGAGGGGACAGGCCGTTCTTC.

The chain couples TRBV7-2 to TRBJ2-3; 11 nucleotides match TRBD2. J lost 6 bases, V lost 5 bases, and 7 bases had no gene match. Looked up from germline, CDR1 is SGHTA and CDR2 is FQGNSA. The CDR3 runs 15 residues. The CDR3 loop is CASSALAGGGDTQYF. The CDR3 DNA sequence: TGTGCCAGCAGCGCCCTAGCGGGGGGAGGTGATACGCAGTATTTT.

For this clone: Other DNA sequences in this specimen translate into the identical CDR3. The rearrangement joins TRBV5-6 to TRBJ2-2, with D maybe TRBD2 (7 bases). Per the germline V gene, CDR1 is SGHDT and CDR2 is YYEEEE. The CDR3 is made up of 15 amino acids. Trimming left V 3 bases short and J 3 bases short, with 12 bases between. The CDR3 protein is CASSSQGGDTGELFF. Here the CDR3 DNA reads TGTGCCAGCAGCTCACAGGGAGGGGACACCGGGGAGCTGTTTTTT.

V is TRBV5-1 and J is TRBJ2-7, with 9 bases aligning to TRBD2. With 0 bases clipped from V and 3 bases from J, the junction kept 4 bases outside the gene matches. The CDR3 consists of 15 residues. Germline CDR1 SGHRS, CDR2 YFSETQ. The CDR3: CASSLDPTSGYEQYF. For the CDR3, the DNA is TGCGCCAGCAGCTTGGACCCGACTAGCGGCTACGAGCAGTACTTC.

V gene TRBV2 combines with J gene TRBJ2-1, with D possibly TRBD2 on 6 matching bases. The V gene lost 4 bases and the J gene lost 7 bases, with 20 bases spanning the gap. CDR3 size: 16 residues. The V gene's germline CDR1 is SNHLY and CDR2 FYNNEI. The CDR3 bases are TGTGCCAGCAGTGTTAGAGCGGGCATCTCGGGGAATGAGCAGTTCTTC. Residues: CASSVRAGISGNEQFF.

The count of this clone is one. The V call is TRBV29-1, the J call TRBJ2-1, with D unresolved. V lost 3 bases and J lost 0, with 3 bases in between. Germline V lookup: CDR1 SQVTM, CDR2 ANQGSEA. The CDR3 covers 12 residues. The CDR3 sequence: CSVDSSYNEQFF. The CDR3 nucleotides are TGCAGCGTTGACAGCTCCTACAATGAGCAGTTCTTC.

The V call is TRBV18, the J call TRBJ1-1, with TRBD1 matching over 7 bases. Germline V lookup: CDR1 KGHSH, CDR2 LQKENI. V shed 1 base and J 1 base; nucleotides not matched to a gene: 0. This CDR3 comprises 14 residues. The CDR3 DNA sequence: TGTGCCAGCTCACCACGACAGGGGAACACTGAAGCTTTCTTT. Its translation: CASSPRQGNTEAFF.

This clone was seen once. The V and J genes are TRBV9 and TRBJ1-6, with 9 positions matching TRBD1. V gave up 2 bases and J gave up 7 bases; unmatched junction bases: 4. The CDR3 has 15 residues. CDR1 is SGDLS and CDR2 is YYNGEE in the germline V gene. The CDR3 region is CASSVTGGVNSPLHF. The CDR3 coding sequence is TGTGCCAGCAGCGTCACAGGGGGCGTCAATTCACCCCTCCACTTT.

DNA of the CDR3: TGTGCCAGTAGCCCGGGACTAGCGAAATCAGAGACCCAGTACTTC. Protein sequence: CASSPGLAKSETQYF. This chain joins TRBV19 and TRBJ2-5; 10 bases map to TRBD2. V lost 6 bases, J lost 4 bases, and 8 bases stayed unmatched. This CDR3 comprises 15 residues. Per the germline V gene, CDR1 is LNHDA and CDR2 is SQIVND (reference sequence).

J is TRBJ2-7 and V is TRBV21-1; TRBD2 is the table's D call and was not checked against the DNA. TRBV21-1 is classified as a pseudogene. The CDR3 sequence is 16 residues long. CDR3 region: CASSKIGASDTYEQYF. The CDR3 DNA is TGTGCCAGCAGCAAAATAGGGGCTAGCGACACCTACGAGCAGTACTTC.

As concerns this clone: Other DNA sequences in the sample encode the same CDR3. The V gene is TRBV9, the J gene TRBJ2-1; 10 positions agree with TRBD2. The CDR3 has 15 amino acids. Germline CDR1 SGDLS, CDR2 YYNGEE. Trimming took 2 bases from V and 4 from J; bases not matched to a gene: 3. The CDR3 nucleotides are TGTGCCAGCAGCGTGCGACTAGCGGGTTACAATGAGCAGTTCTTC. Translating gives CASSVRLAGYNEQFF.

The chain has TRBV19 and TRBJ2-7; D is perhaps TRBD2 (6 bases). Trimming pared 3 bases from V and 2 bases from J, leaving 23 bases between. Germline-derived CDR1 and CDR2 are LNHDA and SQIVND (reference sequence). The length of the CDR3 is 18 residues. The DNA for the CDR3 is TGTGCCAGTAGTATGAGGGGCGGGGCGACAGCAAATACCTACGAGCAGTACTTC. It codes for CASSMRGGATANTYEQYF.

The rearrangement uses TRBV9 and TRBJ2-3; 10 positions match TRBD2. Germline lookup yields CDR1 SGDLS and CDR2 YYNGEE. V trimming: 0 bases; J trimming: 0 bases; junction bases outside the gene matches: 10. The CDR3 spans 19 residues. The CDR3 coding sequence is TGTGCCAGCAGCGTAGCTACCGTTAGCGGGAGGTCTAGCACAGATACGCAGTATTTT. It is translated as CASSVATVSGRSSTDTQYF.

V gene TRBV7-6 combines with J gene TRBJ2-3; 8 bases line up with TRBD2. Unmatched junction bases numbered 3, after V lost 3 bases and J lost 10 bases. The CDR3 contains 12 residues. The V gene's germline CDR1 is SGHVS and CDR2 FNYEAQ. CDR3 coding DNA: TGTGCCAGCAGCTTTAGCGGGAAGGCGCAGTATTTT. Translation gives CASSFSGKAQYF.

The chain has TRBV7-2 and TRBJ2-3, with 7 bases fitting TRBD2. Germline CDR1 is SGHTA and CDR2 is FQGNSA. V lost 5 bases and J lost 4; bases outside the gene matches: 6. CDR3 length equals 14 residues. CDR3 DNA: TGTGCCAGCAGCGTGGGGGGGGTGTCAGATACGCAGTATTTT. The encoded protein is CASSVGGVSDTQYF.

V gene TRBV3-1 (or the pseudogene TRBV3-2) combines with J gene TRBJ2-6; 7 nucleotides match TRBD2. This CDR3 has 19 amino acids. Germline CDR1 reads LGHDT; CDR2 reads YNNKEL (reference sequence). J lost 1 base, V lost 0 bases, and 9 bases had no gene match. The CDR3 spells CASSQEHPWGGSGANVLTF. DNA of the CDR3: TGTGCCAGCAGCCAAGAGCACCCGTGGGGGGGTTCTGGGGCCAACGTCCTGACTTTC.

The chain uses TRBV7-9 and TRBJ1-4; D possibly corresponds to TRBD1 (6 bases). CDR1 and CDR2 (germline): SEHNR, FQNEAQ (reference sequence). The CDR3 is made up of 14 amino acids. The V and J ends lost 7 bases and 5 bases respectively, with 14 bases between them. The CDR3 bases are TGTGCCAGCACCAGGACAGCAGTAAATGAAAAACTGTTTTTT. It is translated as CASTRTAVNEKLFF.

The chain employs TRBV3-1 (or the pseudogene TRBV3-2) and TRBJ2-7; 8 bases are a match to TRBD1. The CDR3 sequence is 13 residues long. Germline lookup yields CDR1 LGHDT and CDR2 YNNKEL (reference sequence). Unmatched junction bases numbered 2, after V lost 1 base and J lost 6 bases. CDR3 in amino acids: CASSQVTGAEQYF. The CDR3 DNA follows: TGTGCCAGCAGCCAAGTGACAGGGGCCGAGCAGTACTTC.

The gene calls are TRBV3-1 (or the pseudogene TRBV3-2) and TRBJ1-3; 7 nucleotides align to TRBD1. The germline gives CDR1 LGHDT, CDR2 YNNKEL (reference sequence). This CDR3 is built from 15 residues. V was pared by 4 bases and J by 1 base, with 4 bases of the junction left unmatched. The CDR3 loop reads CASSLSRGSGNTIYF. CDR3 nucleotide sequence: TGTGCCAGCAGCCTATCCAGGGGGTCTGGAAACACCATATATTTT.